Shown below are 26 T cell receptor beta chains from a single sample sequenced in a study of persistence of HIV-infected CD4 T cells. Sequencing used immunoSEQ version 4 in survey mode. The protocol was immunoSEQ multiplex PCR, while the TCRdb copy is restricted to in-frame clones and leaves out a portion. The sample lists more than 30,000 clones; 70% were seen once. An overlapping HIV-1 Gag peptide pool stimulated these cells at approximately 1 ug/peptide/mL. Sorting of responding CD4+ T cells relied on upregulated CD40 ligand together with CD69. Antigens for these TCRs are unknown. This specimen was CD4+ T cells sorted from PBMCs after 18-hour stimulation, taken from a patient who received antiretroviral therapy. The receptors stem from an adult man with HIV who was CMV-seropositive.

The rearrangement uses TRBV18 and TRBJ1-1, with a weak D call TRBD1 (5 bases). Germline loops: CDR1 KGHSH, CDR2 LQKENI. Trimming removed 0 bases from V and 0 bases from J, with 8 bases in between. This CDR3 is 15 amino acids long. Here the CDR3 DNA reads TGTGCCAGCTCACCACCGCAGGGAGTGAACACTGAAGCTTTCTTT. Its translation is CASSPPQGVNTEAFF.

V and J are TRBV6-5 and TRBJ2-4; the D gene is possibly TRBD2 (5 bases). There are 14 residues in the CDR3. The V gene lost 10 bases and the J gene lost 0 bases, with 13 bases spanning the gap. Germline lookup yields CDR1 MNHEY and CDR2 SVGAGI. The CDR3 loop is CATLERVAKNIQYF. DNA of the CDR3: TGTGCCACTCTAGAGAGGGTAGCCAAAAACATTCAGTACTTC.

The CDR3 DNA reads TGTGCCACCAGTGATGACGCGGGGGGGCTAATGGATGAGCAGTTCTTC. It specifies CATSDDAGGLMDEQFF. This sequence joins TRBV24-1 and TRBJ2-1; 9 positions match TRBD2. V shed 3 bases, J shed 8 bases, and the junction held 10 bases outside the gene matches. The length of the CDR3 is 16 residues. The germline V gene encodes CDR1 KGHDR and CDR2 SFDVKD.

CDR3 region: CATSVGPTQMSGRSYEQYF. In DNA, the CDR3 is TGTGCCACCAGTGTTGGCCCCACTCAGATGTCAGGAAGATCCTACGAGCAGTACTTC. The chain couples TRBV24-1 to TRBJ2-7; D ambiguous. Trimming left V 5 bases short and J 1 base short, with 26 bases between. The CDR3 is 19 residues long. Germline CDR1 and CDR2: KGHDR and SFDVKD.

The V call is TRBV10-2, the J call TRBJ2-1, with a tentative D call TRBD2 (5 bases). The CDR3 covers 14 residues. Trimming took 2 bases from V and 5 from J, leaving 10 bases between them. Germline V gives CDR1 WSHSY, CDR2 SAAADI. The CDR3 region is CASSEPWTHNEQFF. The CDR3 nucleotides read TGCGCCAGCAGTGAGCCGTGGACTCACAATGAGCAGTTCTTC.

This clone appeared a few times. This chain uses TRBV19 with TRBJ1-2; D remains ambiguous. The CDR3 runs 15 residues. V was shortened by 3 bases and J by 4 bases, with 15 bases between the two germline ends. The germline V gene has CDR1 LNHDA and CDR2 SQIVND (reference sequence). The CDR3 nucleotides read TGTGCCAGTAGTATGGTTAATGAAGTCAGCTATGGCTACACCTTC. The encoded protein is CASSMVNEVSYGYTF.

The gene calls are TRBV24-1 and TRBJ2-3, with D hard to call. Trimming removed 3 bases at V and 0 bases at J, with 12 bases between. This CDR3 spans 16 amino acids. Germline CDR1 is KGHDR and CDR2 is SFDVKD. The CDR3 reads CATSDPDPTSTDTQYF. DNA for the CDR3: TGTGCCACCAGTGATCCGGACCCGACTAGCACAGATACGCAGTATTTT.

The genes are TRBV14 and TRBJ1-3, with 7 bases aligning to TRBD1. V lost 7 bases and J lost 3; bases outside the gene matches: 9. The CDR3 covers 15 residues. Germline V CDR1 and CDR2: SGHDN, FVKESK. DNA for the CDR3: TGTGCCAGCACCCCAGGGGGGACCCTTGGAAACACCATATATTTT. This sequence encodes CASTPGGTLGNTIYF.

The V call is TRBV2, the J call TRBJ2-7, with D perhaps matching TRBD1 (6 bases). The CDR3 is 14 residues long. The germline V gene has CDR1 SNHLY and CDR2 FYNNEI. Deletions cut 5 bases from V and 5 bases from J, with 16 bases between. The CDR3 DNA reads TGTGCCAGCAGTTATTCCACAGGGTTGAACGAGCAGTACTTC. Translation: CASSYSTGLNEQYF.

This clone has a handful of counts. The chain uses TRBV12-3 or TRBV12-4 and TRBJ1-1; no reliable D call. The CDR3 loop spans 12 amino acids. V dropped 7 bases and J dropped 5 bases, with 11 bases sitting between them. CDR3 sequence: CASTRSRTEAFF. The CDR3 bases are TGTGCCAGCACCCGCAGTCGTACTGAAGCTTTCTTT.

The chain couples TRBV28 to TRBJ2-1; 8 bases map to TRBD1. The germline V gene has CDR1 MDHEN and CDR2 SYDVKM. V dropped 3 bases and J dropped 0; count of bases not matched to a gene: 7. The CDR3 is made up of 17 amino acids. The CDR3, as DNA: TGTGCCAGCAGTTTTATTCGGACAGGGAGCTCCTACAATGAGCAGTTCTTC. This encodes CASSFIRTGSSYNEQFF.

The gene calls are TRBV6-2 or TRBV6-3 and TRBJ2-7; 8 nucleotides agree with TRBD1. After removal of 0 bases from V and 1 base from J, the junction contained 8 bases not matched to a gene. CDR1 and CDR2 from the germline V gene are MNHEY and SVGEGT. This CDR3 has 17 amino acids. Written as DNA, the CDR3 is TGTGCCAGCAGTTACTCGACTTCGGGACAGGCTTCCTACGAGCAGTACTTC. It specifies CASSYSTSGQASYEQYF.

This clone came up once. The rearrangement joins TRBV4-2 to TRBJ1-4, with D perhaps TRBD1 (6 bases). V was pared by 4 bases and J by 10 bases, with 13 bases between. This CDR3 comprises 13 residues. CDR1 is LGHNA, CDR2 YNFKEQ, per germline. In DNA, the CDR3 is TGTGCCAGCAGCCCCACTCGGGGGGCAAAACTGTTTTTT. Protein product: CASSPTRGAKLFF.

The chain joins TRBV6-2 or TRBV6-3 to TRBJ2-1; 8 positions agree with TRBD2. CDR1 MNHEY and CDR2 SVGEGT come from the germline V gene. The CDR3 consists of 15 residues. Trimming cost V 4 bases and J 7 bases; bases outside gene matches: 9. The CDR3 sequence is CASSFGGAVENEQFF. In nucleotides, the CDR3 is TGTGCCAGCAGTTTCGGGGGGGCCGTTGAGAATGAGCAGTTCTTC.

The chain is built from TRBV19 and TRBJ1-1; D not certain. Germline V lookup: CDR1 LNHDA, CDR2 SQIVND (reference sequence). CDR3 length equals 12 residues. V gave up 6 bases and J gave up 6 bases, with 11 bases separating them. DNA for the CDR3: TGTGCCAGTAGCCAAAGTGGTCCTGAAGCTTTCTTT. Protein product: CASSQSGPEAFF. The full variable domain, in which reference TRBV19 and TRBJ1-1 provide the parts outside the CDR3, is DGGITQSPKYLFRKEGQNVTLSCEQNLNHDAMYWYRQDPGQGLRLIYYSQIVNDFQKGDIAEGYSVSREKKESFPLTVTSAQKNPTAFYLCASSQSGPEAFFGQGTRLTVV.

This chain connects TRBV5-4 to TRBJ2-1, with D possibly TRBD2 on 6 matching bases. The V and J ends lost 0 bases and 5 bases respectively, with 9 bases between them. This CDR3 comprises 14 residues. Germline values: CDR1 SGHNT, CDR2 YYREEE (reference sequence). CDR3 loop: CASSLGGVNNEQFF. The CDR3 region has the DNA TGTGCCAGCAGCTTGGGCGGGGTGAACAATGAGCAGTTCTTC.

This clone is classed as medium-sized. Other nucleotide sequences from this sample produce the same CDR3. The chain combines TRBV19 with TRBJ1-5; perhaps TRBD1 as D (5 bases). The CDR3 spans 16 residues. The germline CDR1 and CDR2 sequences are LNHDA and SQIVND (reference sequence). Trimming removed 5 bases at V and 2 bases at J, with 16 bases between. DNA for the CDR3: TGTGCCAGTAGTCCCCGACAGTCCGCCGGCAATCAGCCCCAGCATTTT. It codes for CASSPRQSAGNQPQHF.

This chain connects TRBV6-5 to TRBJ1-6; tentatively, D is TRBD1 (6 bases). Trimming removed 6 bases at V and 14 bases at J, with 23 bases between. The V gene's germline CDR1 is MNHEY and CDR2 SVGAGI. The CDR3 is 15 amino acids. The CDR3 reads CASRGGQLVDTSLHF. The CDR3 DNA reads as TGTGCCAGCAGGGGGGGGCAATTAGTCGACACATCCCTCCACTTT.

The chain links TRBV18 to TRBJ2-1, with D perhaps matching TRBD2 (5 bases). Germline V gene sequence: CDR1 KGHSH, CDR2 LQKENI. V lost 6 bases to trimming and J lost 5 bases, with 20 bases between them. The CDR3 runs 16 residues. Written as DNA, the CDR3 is TGTGCCAGCTCCCCCCTTGGCGGGTCCCTTCACAATGAGCAGTTCTTC. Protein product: CASSPLGGSLHNEQFF.

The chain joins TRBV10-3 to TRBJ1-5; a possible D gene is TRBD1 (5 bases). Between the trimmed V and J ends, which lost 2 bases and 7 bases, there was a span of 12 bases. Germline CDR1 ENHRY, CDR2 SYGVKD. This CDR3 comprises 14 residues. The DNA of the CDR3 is TGTGCCATCAGTGAGGGGGGGGAAAACCAGCCCCAGCATTTT. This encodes CAISEGGENQPQHF.

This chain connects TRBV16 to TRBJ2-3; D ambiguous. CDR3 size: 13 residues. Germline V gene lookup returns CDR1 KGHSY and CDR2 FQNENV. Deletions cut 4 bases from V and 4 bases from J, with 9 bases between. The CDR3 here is CASSPGRADTQYF. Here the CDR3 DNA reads TGTGCCAGCAGCCCTGGGCGCGCAGATACGCAGTATTTT.

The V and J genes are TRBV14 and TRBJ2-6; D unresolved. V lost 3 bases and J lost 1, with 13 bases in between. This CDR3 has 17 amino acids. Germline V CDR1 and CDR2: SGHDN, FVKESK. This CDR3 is CASSHVGPPSGANVLTF. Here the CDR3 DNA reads TGTGCCAGCAGCCATGTCGGACCGCCTTCTGGGGCCAACGTCCTGACTTTC.

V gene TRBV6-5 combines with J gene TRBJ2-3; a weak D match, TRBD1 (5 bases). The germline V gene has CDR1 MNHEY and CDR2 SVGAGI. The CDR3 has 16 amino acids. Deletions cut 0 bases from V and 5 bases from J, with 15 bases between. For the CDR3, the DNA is TGTGCCAGCAGTTACTCATGGGGCGCAACGCAAGATACGCAGTATTTT. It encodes CASSYSWGATQDTQYF.

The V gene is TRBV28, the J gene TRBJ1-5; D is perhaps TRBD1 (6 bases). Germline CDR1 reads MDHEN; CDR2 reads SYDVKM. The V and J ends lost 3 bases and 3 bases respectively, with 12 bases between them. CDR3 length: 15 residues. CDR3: CASSLLQGNNQPQHF. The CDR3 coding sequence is TGTGCCAGCAGTTTGTTACAGGGAAACAATCAGCCCCAGCATTTT.

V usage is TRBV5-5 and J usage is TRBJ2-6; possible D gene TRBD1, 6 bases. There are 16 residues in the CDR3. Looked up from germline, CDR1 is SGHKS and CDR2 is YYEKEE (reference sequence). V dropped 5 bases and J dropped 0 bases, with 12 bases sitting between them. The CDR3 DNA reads TGTGCCAGCAGTCCCACAGGGAGCTCTGGGGCCAACGTCCTGACTTTC. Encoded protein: CASSPTGSSGANVLTF.

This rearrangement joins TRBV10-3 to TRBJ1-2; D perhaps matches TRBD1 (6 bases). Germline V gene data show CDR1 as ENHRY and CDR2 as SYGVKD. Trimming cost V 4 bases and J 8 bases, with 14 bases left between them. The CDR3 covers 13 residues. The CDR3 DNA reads TGTGCCATCAGTGCCAGGGGAGATGAGGGCTACACCTTC. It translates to CAISARGDEGYTF.